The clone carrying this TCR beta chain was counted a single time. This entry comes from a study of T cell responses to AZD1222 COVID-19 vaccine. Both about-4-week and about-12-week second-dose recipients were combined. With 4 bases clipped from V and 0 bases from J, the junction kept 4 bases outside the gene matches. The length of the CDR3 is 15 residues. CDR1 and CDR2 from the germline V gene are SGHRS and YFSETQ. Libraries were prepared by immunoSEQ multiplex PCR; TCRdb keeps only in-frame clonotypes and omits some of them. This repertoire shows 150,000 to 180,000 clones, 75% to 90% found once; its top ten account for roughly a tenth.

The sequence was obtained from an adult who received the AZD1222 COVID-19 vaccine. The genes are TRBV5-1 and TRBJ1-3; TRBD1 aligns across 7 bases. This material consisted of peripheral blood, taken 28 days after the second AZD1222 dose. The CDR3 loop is CASSTQGVSGNTIYF. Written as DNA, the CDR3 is TGCGCCAGCAGCACCCAGGGGGTCTCTGGAAACACCATATATTTT.